This TCR beta chain was sequenced during a study of blood T cells in healthy people across ages. Notes on the study in general: The donors' CMV status was not determined, possibly confounding changes in expanded clonotypes.

This clonotype was observed many times. Its antigen is as yet unknown. A J-beta primer mix and a sample-barcoded 5' primer were used in a second PCR of about 7 to 12 cycles. Each cDNA molecule was tagged by a template-switch adaptor that had 12 random nucleotides. TCRdb fed the 5' RACE reads into MiXCR, producing one record per CDR3 protein. Among fewer than 750,000 distinct CDR3 sequences, more than 45% were seen once, and the ten largest hold around 24%. Each donor had ten milliliters of peripheral blood drawn. Researchers isolated at least 7 million PBMCs per sample. V was cut by 2 bases and J by 9 bases, with 15 bases left in between. Per germline, CDR1 MNHEY and CDR2 SVGAGI. CDR3 size: 14 residues.

This chain connects TRBV6-5 to TRBJ2-3; possibly TRBD2 for D (6 bases). The sample comprised blood. The receptor was isolated from a man of 80 years or more in good health. This CDR3 reads CASSYATGAGTQYF. For the CDR3, the DNA is TGTGCCAGCAGTTACGCGACGGGAGCTGGGACGCAGTATTTT.